What follows describes a single TCR beta chain. Its antigen is unknown. In the PCR, 60 Vbeta and 13 Jbeta primers were used. Repertoires were generated with immunoSEQ multiplex PCR, while TCRdb's copy carries only in-frame clones and drops some. Here the sample spans roughly 200,000 clones, approximately 70% being singletons. This record belongs to a study of cytomegalovirus exposure and HLA in healthy donors. General study points: In a later analysis, common viral pathogens appeared linked to several of the most significant clusters.

Sequenced sample: PBMCs. This sequence originates from a woman in her twenties or thirties in good health and CMV-seronegative.

CDR3 bases: TGTGCCAGCTCACCGGACAGGACCTACGAGCAGTACTTC. Translating gives CASSPDRTYEQYF. The V call is TRBV18, the J call TRBJ2-7; 7 bases map to TRBD1. CDR1 and CDR2 (germline): KGHSH, LQKENI. CDR3 size: 13 residues. The ends lost 3 bases at V and 2 bases at J; junction bases unmatched: 1.